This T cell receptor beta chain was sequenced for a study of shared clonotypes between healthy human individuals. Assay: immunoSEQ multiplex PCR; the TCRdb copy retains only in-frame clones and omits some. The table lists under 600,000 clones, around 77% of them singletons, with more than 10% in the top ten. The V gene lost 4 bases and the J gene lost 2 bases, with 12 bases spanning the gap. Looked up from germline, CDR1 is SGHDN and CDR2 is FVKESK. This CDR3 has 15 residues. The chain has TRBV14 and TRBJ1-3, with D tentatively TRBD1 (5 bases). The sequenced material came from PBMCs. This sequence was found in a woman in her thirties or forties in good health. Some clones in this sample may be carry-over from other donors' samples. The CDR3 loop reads CASSPRGIAGNTIYF. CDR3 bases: TGTGCCAGCAGCCCCCGGGGGATCGCTGGAAACACCATATATTTT.